The following is a T cell receptor (beta chain) sequence with its context. Antigen specificity is unknown. V lost 3 bases, J lost 3 bases, and 4 bases stayed unmatched. The CDR3 is 14 amino acids. Through a sample-barcoded 5' primer and a J-beta primer mix, a second PCR was run for about 6 to 11 cycles. A 12-random-nucleotide template-switch adaptor tagged each cDNA molecule. Sequencing yielded, for each sample, at least 3 million paired-end reads carrying CDR3. TCRdb fed the 5' RACE reads into MiXCR, producing one record per CDR3 protein. The repertoire includes some 730,000 distinct CDR3 sequences, approximately 21% of them detected once, and 22% sits in the top ten. These data are taken from a study of blood T cells in healthy people across ages. Study findings and constraints: Both naive CD4+ cell counts and diversity were greater in long-lived donors than in aged donors.

Peripheral blood from each donor was collected in a volume of about 10 milliliters. The TCR was taken from a man aged 65 to 85 in good health. This sequence joins TRBV12-3 or TRBV12-4 and TRBJ1-1; 7 positions agree with TRBD1. The source material was blood. The CDR3 nucleotides read TGTGCCAGCAGTTTTCGCAGGGGGTACACTGAAGCTTTCTTT. Its translation is CASSFRRGYTEAFF.